This TCR beta chain appears in the sequencing data of a study of PD-L1 blockade in urothelial cancer. The method was immunoSEQ multiplex PCR; TCRdb's version includes in-frame clones alone and lacks a portion of them. Of 30,000 to 35,000 clones in the sample, about 79% were seen once. The trim removed 6 bases at V and 4 bases at J, leaving 8 bases unmatched. CDR1 is SGHTS and CDR2 is YDEGEE in the germline V gene. This CDR3 spans 15 amino acids. The input for sequencing was PBMCs, taken around atezolizumab (anti-PD-L1) treatment. V and J are TRBV5-8 and TRBJ2-2; 8 bases align to TRBD2. This receptor was taken from a man aged 55 to 70 with urothelial cancer. CDR3 region: CASTTGLAGTGELFF. The CDR3 region has the DNA TGTGCCAGCACCACCGGGCTAGCGGGCACCGGGGAGCTGTTTTTT. Combining the CDR3 with reference TRBV5-8 and TRBJ2-2 gives the whole variable domain EAGVTQSPTHLIKTRGQQATLRCSPISGHTSVYWYQQALGLGLQFLLWYDEGEERNRGNFPPRFSGRQFPNYSSELNVNALELEDSALYLCASTTGLAGTGELFFGEGSRLTVL.